The TCR beta chain described here comes from a study of beta chain features in type 1 diabetes. Study background: Cell yields, age and gender were similar between patients and healthy donors. Broader study findings: Sampled from patients, naive, central memory and Treg TCRB repertoires appeared more similar than those sampled from healthy donors.

Isolated RNA was reverse transcribed in full, so expressed TCRB transcripts were sequenced. TCRdb keeps only in-frame clones here, not all; method: immunoSEQ multiplex PCR. The sample has about 290,000 clones, around 7.8% seen once. V lost 10 bases, J lost 3 bases, and 12 bases lay in between. The germline gives CDR1 MDHEN, CDR2 SYDVKM. This CDR3 is 13 amino acids long. For this clone: As yet, its antigen is unknown.

The source is a woman between 18 and 29 years old in good health. The sample was central memory CD4+ T cells from blood. This rearrangement joins TRBV28 to TRBJ2-2, with D perhaps TRBD1 (6 bases). In DNA form, the CDR3 reads TGTGCCACCATCAGGGGCGACACCGGGGAGCTGTTTTTT. Amino acid sequence: CATIRGDTGELFF.